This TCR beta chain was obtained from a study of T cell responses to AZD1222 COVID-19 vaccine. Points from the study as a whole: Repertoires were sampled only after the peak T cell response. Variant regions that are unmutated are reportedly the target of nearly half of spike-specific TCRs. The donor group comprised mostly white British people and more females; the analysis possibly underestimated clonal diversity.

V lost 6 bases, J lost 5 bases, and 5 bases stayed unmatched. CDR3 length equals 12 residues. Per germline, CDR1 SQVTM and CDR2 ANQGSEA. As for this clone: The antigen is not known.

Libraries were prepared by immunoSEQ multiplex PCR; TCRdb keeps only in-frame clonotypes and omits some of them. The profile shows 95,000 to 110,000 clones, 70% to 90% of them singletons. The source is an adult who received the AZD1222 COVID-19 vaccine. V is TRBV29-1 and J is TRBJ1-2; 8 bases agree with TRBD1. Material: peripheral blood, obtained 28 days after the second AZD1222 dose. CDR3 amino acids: CSVWTGRYGYTF. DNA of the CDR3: TGCAGCGTCTGGACAGGGAGGTATGGCTACACCTTC.